This is a list of T cell receptor beta chains from one sample in a study of glioma-infiltrating T cells. Via MiXCR, TCRdb re-called the multiplex PCR reads, giving one row per CDR3 protein. The repertoire holds approximately 130,000 distinct CDR3 sequences, with about 25% as singletons. What was sequenced was glioma tissue, nonneoplastic brain tissue, or PBMCs (not recorded which). These receptors were obtained from a human donor with low-grade glioma or glioblastoma, undergoing nonglioma brain surgery, or in good health (not recorded which). The CDR3 runs from the conserved cysteine through the conserved F or W. A D gene is named only where the DNA matches it firmly. Clone sizes are given selectively: once, few, many, or a class where the clone is expanded.

>many|TRBJ1-1|TRBD1|TRBV3-1
CASSQQGTVGTEAFF
TGTGCCAGCAGCCAACAGGGGACAGTTGGCACTGAAGCTTTCTTT
>few|TRBJ1-5|NA|TRBV10-3
CAIKVAWNQPQHF
TGTGCCATCAAGGTGGCGTGGAATCAGCCCCAGCATTTT
>many|TRBJ1-3|NA|TRBV15
CATSRGNTIYF
TGTGCCACCAGCAGAGGAAACACCATATATTTT
>many|TRBJ2-5|NA|TRBV6-1
CASSPYREETQYF
TGTGCCAGCAGCCCATACAGGGAAGAGACCCAGTACTTC
>NA|TRBJ2-3|TRBD2|TRBV20-1
CSARDLAEADTQYF
TGCAGTGCTAGAGACCTAGCGGAGGCAGATACGCAGTATTTT
>few|TRBJ1-3|NA|TRBV20-1
CSAREGLSGNTIYF
TGCAGTGCTAGGGAGGGACTCTCTGGAAACACCATATATTTT
>many|TRBJ1-1|NA|TRBV7-9
CASRPTGTRNTEAFF
TGTGCCAGCAGACCCACAGGGACCCGAAACACTGAAGCTTTCTTT
>NA|TRBJ2-3|TRBD2|TRBV15
CATVHLRTSGVADTQYF
TGTGCCACCGTTCACTTACGGACTAGCGGGGTGGCAGATACGCAGTATTTT
>NA|TRBJ1-1|NA|TRBV27
CASSTTRGTEAFF
TGTGCCAGCAGCACGACCCGGGGCACTGAAGCTTTCTTT
>few|TRBJ1-4|NA|TRBV6-2/TRBV6-3
CASSYHEKLFF
TGTGCCAGCAGTTATCATGAAAAACTGTTTTTT
>many|TRBJ2-1|NA|TRBV7-2
CASSSLPRNEQFF
TGTGCCAGCAGCTCCCTTCCGAGGAATGAGCAGTTCTTC
>many|TRBJ2-1|NA|TRBV18
CASSPGEMYNEQFF
TGTGCCAGCTCACCGGGGGAGATGTACAATGAGCAGTTCTTC
>many|TRBJ2-3|TRBD1|TRBV24-1
CATNTGGKADTQYF
TGTGCCACCAATACAGGGGGCAAGGCAGATACGCAGTATTTT
>NA|TRBJ1-4|NA|TRBV20-1
CSAYREATNEKLFF
TGCAGTGCTTACAGAGAAGCAACTAATGAAAAACTGTTTTTT
>NA|TRBJ1-2|NA|TRBV19
CASSMGRSGESNYGYTF
TGTGCCAGTAGTATGGGTCGTTCAGGGGAGAGTAACTATGGCTACACCTTC
>NA|TRBJ2-1|NA|TRBV5-1
CASSDPGYHNEQFF
TGCGCCAGCAGCGATCCAGGGTACCACAATGAGCAGTTCTTC
>NA|TRBJ1-6|NA|TRBV7-9
CASSPTDRSEGTNSPLHF
TGTGCCAGCAGCCCAACCGACAGGTCGGAAGGGACTAATTCACCCCTCCACTTT
>NA|TRBJ2-5|NA|TRBV28
CASSLPDSLPQETQYF
TGTGCCAGCAGTTTACCTGACAGTCTCCCACAAGAGACCCAGTACTTC
>NA|TRBJ1-1|NA|TRBV20-1
CSARDTVGALEAFF
TGCAGTGCTAGAGATACGGTAGGAGCTCTAGAAGCTTTCTTT
>NA|TRBJ1-1|NA|TRBV28
CASSFPGPNTEAFF
TGTGCCAGCAGTTTCCCAGGGCCGAACACTGAAGCTTTCTTT
>NA|TRBJ2-1|TRBD1|TRBV24-1
CATSDPNLRGNEQFF
TGTGCCACCAGTGACCCAAATCTCAGGGGGAATGAGCAGTTCTTC
>NA|TRBJ1-4|NA|TRBV7-2
CASSAHSPRPNEKLFF
TGTGCCAGCAGCGCGCACTCACCTCGCCCTAATGAAAAACTGTTTTTT
>NA|TRBJ1-2|TRBD1|TRBV7-2
CASSLYRQGHGYTF
TGTGCCAGCAGCTTATATAGACAGGGACATGGCTACACCTTC
>NA|TRBJ2-3|NA|TRBV19
CASSMRQGYVSDTQYF
TGTGCCAGTAGTATGAGGCAGGGTTATGTCTCAGATACGCAGTATTTT
>NA|TRBJ2-5|NA|TRBV5-4
CASSPEGGVETQYF
TGTGCCAGCAGCCCCGAAGGAGGGGTAGAGACCCAGTACTTC
>many|TRBJ1-1|NA|TRBV11-3
CASSLGGVTEAFF
TGTGCCAGCAGCTTAGGTGGGGTCACTGAAGCTTTCTTT
>few|TRBJ1-5|TRBD1|TRBV7-2
CASSAGGDNNQPQHF
TGTGCCAGCAGCGCAGGGGGCGATAACAATCAGCCCCAGCATTTT
>few|TRBJ1-1|NA|TRBV18
CASSGEVGAFF
TGTGCCAGCTCTGGTGAGGTAGGAGCTTTCTTT
>NA|TRBJ1-1|NA|TRBV29-1
CSVDRIYTEAFF
TGCAGCGTTGACAGGATTTACACTGAAGCTTTCTTT
>NA|TRBJ1-6|NA|TRBV19
CASRTGGSYNSPLHF
TGTGCCAGTAGAACGGGAGGATCCTATAATTCACCCCTCCACTTT
>few|TRBJ2-2|NA|TRBV2
CASMTTGELFF
TGTGCCAGCATGACCACCGGGGAGCTGTTTTTT
>NA|TRBJ2-3|NA|TRBV12-5
CASGFDGSTDTQYF
TGTGCTAGTGGTTTCGACGGTTCCACAGATACGCAGTATTTT
>NA|TRBJ2-3|NA|TRBV24-1
CATAWEEGLLTDTQYF
TGTGCCACCGCGTGGGAGGAGGGACTCCTCACAGATACGCAGTATTTT
>NA|TRBJ2-3|NA|TRBV12-3/TRBV12-4
CASTRTDRRADTQYF
TGTGCCAGCACCAGGACAGATAGGAGGGCAGATACGCAGTATTTT
>few|TRBJ2-5|NA|TRBV7-9
CASSTPPAAKTQYF
TGTGCCAGCAGCACCCCGCCGGCTGCCAAGACCCAGTACTTC
>NA|TRBJ1-5|NA|TRBV19
CASSWADNQPQHF
TGTGCCAGTAGTTGGGCAGACAATCAGCCCCAGCATTTT
>NA|TRBJ2-1|NA|TRBV24-1
CATSDRTGSAYNEQFF
TGTGCCACCAGTGACCGTACAGGGAGTGCATACAATGAGCAGTTCTTC